This T cell receptor (beta chain) was observed in a study of shared clonotypes between healthy human individuals. This CDR3 is built from 13 residues. Trimming pared 10 bases from V and 1 base from J, leaving 13 bases between. Germline lookup yields CDR1 MNHNS and CDR2 SASEGT. Turning to this clone: Antigen: not known.

Study-wide findings and caveats: Among donors, sharing of clonotypes was expected to be affected by sequencing depth.

TCRdb's table, derived via immunoSEQ multiplex PCR, lists solely in-frame clones and lacks some. The sample yields some 1 million clones, approximately 76% seen once. The TCR originated in a man aged 18 to 30 in good health. The sample comprised memory CD4+ T cells sorted from blood. Described subset: CD45RA-negative fraction. This chain connects TRBV6-1 to TRBJ1-2; no definite D call. Here the CDR3 reads CAIAIGSNYGYTF. CDR3 DNA sequence: TGTGCCATAGCAATCGGCAGTAACTATGGCTACACCTTC.